Below are 15 T cell receptor beta chains sequenced from a single sample in a study of monozygotic twins with inflammatory bowel disease. Following a re-call of the 5' RACE reads, TCRdb has one entry per CDR3 protein and lacks DNA. Recorded for this sample: 95,000 to 110,000 distinct CDR3 sequences. The source material was blood. The receptors were gathered from a human donor with ulcerative colitis or Crohn's disease, or a healthy co-twin of an affected twin (not recorded which).

This rearrangement joins TRBV27 to TRBJ2-1. Germline CDR1 reads MNHEY; CDR2 reads SMNVEV (reference sequence). CDR3 size: 13 residues. The CDR3 here is CASSYSGPNEQFF.

The chain employs TRBV6-5 and TRBJ2-7. The CDR3 is 12 amino acids. Per the germline V gene, CDR1 is MNHEY and CDR2 is SVGAGI. The CDR3 reads CASSGSTYEQYF.

V and J are TRBV4-3 and TRBJ2-7. Looked up from germline, CDR1 is LGHNA and CDR2 is YSLEER. The CDR3 loop spans 14 amino acids. CDR3: CASSLSAPSYEQYF.

This chain joins TRBV19 and TRBJ2-4; TCRdb names TRBD2, which stays unverified in the absence of DNA. This CDR3 comprises 12 residues. Germline V gene data show CDR1 as LNHDA and CDR2 as SQIVND (reference sequence). The CDR3 region is CASSGTEVIQYF.

The chain couples TRBV7-2 to TRBJ2-1; TCRdb proposes TRBD1, but this gene call is untestable without DNA. Germline CDR1 reads SGHTA; CDR2 reads FQGNSA. The CDR3 is made up of 13 amino acids. CDR3 region: CASSKTDYNEQFF.

The J gene is TRBJ1-1, the V gene TRBV11-2; TCRdb outputs TRBD1, but without DNA this stays unchecked. Germline CDR1 SGHAT, CDR2 FQNNGV. The CDR3 runs to 14 residues. The CDR3: CASSFQTGNTEAFF.

This sequence joins TRBV6-1 and TRBJ2-7; TCRdb names TRBD1, which stays unverified in the absence of DNA. The CDR3 has 12 residues. Looked up from germline, CDR1 is MNHNS and CDR2 is SASEGT. CDR3 amino acids: CASSEEGPEQYF.

The J gene is TRBJ2-7, the V gene TRBV4-1; the D gene TCRdb calls, TRBD2, cannot be checked with no DNA. This CDR3 has 13 amino acids. The germline CDR1 and CDR2 sequences are MGHRA and YSYEKL. CDR3: CASSHRTQYEQYF.

CDR3 protein: CASNSAGTTYEQYF. The chain joins TRBV28 to TRBJ2-7; TCRdb proposes TRBD2, but this gene call is untestable without DNA. CDR1 is MDHEN and CDR2 is SYDVKM in the germline V gene. The CDR3 loop spans 14 amino acids.

The chain is built from TRBV7-2 and TRBJ1-1; without DNA, the TCRdb call of TRBD1 cannot be checked. Germline V lookup: CDR1 SGHTA, CDR2 FQGNSA. The CDR3 covers 15 residues. The CDR3 sequence: CASSPAPQGNTEAFF.

V gene TRBV5-1 combines with J gene TRBJ2-1; TCRdb indicates TRBD2, and absent DNA this call remains unverified. The V gene's germline CDR1 is SGHRS and CDR2 YFSETQ. CDR3 length: 15 residues. The CDR3 reads CASSLGTVNYNEQFF.

V gene TRBV5-6 combines with J gene TRBJ1-3. The CDR3 sequence is 12 residues long. Looked up from germline, CDR1 is SGHDT and CDR2 is YYEEEE. The CDR3: CASSLNRNTIYF.

The V and J genes are TRBV20-1 and TRBJ1-2; TCRdb designates TRBD1, a call that cannot be tested without DNA. This CDR3 spans 14 amino acids. The germline V gene encodes CDR1 DFQATT and CDR2 SNEGSKA (reference sequence). CDR3: CSAPYWGFRSGYTF.

The chain has TRBV4-3 and TRBJ2-5. Per germline, CDR1 LGHNA and CDR2 YSLEER. This CDR3 is built from 15 residues. CDR3 loop: CASSQDFERQETQYF.

The gene calls are TRBV30 and TRBJ2-3. Germline V gene data show CDR1 as GTSNPN and CDR2 as SVGIG (reference sequence). This CDR3 spans 12 amino acids. The CDR3 reads CAWKDGRDTQYF.